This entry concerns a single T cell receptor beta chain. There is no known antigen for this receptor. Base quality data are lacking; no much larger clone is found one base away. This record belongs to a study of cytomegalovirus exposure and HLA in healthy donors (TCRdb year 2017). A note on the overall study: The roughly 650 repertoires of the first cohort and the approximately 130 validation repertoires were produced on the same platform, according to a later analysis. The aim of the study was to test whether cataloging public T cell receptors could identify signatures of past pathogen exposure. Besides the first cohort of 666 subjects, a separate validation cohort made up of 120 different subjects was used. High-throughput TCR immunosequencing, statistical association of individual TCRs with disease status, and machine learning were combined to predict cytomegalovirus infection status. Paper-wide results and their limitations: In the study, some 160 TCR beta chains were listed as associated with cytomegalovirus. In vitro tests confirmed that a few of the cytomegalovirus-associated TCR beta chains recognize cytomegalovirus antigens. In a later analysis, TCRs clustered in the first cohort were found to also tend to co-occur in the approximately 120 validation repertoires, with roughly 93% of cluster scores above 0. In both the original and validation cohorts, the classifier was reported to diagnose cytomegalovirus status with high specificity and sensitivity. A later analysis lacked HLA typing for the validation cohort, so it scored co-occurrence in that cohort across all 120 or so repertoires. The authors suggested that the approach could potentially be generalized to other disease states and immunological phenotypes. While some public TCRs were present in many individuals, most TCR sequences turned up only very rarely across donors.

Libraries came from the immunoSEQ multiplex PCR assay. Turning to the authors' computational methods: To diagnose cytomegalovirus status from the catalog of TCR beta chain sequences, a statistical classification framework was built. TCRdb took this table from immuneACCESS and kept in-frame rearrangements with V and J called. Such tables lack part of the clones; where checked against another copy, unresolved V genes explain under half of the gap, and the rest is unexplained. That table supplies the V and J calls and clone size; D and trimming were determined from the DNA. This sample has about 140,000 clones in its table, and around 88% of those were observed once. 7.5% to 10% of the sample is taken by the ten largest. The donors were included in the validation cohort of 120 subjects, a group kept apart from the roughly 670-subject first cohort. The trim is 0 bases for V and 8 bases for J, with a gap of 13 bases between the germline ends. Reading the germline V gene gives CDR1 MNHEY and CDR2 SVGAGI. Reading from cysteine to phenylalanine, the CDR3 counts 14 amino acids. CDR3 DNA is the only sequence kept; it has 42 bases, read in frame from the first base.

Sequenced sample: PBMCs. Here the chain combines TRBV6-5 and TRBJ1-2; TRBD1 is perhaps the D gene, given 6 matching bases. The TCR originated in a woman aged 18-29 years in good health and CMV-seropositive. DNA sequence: TGTGCCAGCAGTTACTCGGGAGGGGGAAGCGGCTACACCTTC. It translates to CASSYSGGGSGYTF.